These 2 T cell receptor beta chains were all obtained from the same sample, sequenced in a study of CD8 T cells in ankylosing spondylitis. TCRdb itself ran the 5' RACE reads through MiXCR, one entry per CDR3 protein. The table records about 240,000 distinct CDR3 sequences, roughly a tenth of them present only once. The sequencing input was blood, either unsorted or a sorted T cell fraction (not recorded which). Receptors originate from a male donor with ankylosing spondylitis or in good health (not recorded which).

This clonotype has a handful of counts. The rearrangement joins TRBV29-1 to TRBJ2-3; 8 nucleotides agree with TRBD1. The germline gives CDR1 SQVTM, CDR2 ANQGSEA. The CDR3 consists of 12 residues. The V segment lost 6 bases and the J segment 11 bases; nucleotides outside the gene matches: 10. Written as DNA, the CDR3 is TGCAGCGTCGACCTTCCGGGACAGGAGCAGTATTTT. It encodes CSVDLPGQEQYF.

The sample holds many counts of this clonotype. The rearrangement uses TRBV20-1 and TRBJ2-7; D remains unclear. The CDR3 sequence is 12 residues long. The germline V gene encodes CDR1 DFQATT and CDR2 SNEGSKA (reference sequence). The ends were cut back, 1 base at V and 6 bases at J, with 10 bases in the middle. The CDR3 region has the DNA TGCAGTGCTAGAGCCCCCTTAGGCGAGCAGTACTTC. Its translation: CSARAPLGEQYF.